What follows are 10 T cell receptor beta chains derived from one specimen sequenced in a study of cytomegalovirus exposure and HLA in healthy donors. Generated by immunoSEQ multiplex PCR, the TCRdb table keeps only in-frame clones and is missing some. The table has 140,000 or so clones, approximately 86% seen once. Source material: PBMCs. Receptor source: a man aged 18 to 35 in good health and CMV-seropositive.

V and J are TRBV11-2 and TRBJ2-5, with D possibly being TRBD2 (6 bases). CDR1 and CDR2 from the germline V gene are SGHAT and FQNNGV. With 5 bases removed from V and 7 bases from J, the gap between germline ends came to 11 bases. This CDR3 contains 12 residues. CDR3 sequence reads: CASSRLGGTQYF. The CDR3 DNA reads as TGTGCCAGCAGCCGATTGGGGGGGACCCAGTACTTC.

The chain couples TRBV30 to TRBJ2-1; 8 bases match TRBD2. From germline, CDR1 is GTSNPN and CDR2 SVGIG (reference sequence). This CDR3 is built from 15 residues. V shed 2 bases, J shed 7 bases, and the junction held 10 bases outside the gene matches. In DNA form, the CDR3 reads TGTGCCTGGAGTCCCCGGGGGGGGAGAAGAAATGAGCAGTTCTTC. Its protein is CAWSPRGGRRNEQFF.

Here the CDR3 reads CASSQVGGQTNYGYTF. CDR3 sequence (DNA): TGTGCCAGCAGCCAAGTAGGGGGACAGACAAACTATGGCTACACCTTC. V gene TRBV14 combines with J gene TRBJ1-2, with TRBD1 identical over 7 bases. CDR1 and CDR2 (germline): SGHDN, FVKESK. CDR3 length: 16 amino acids. J lost 2 bases, V lost 1 base, and 7 bases had no gene match. Full variable domain (missing parts from reference TRBV14 and TRBJ1-2): EAGVTQFPSHSVIEKGQTVTLRCDPISGHDNLYWYRRVMGKEIKFLLHFVKESKQDESGMPNNRFLAERTGGTYSTLKVQPAELEDSGVYFCASSQVGGQTNYGYTFGSGTRLTVV.

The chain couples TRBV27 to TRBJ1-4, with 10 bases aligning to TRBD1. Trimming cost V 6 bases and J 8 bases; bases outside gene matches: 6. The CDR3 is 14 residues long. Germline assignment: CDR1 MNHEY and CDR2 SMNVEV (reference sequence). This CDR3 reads CASRTGTGVEKLFF. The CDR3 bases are TGTGCCAGCAGAACCGGGACAGGGGTGGAAAAACTGTTTTTT.

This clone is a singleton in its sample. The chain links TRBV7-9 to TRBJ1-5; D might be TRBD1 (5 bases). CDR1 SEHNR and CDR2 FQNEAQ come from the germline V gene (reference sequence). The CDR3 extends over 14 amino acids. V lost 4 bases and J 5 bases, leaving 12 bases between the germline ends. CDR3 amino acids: CASSSQGRDQPQHF. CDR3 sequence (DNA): TGTGCCAGCAGCTCCCAGGGAAGGGATCAGCCCCAGCATTTT.

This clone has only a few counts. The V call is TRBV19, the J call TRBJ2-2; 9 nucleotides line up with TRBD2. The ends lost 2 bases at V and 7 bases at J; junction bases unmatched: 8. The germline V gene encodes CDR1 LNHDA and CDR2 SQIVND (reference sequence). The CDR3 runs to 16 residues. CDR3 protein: CASSIRSGRMVGELFF. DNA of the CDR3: TGTGCCAGTAGTATACGGAGCGGGAGGATGGTCGGGGAGCTGTTTTTT.

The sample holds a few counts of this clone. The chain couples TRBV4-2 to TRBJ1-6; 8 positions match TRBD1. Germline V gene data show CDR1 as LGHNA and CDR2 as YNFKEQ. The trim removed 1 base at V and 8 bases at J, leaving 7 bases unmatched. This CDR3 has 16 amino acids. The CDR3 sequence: CASSQAHRGIHSPLHF. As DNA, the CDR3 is TGTGCCAGCAGCCAAGCCCACAGGGGGATACATTCACCCCTCCACTTT.

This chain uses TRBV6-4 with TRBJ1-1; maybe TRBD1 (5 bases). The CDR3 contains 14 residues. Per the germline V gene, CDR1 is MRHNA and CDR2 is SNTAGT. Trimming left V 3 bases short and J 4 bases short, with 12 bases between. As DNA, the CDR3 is TGTGCCAGCAGTGAAGGAGGGGCGGGCACTGAAGCTTTCTTT. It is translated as CASSEGGAGTEAFF.

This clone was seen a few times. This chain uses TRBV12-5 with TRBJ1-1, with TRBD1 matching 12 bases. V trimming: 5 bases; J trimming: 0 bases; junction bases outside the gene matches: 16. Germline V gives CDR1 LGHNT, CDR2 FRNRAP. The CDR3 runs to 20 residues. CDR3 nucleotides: TGTGCTAGTGGTCAAGACCGGGACAGGGGGCCCACCTTTATGAACACTGAAGCTTTCTTT. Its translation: CASGQDRDRGPTFMNTEAFF.

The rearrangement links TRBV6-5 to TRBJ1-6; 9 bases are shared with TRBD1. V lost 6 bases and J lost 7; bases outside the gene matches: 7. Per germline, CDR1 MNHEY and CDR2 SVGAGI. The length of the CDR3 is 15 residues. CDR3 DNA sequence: TGTGCCAGCAGCATACAGGGGGCGGGCAATTCACCCCTCCACTTT. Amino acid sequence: CASSIQGAGNSPLHF.